Shown below are 3 T cell receptor beta chains from a single sample sequenced in a study of shared clonotypes between healthy human individuals. TCRdb keeps only in-frame clones here, not all; method: immunoSEQ multiplex PCR. Of about 330,000 clones detected, about 74% appear once; the ten largest clones hold around 10%. The sample taken for sequencing was memory CD4+ T cells sorted from blood. The subset was: CD45RA-negative fraction. The receptor source for this set is a man aged 30 to 45 in good health.

This clone was found once. V is TRBV7-2 and J is TRBJ2-5, with TRBD2 matching 12 bases. The V gene end was trimmed by 4 bases and the J gene end by 2 bases; junction bases not matched to a gene: 5. From germline, CDR1 is SGHTA and CDR2 FQGNSA. The CDR3 is made up of 16 amino acids. The CDR3 is CASSSGTSGPQETQYF. The CDR3 nucleotides read TGTGCCAGCAGCTCGGGGACTAGCGGGCCTCAAGAGACCCAGTACTTC.

The chain couples TRBV6-5 to TRBJ2-7; D ambiguous. CDR3 length: 13 residues. CDR1 MNHEY and CDR2 SVGAGI come from the germline V gene. Trimming shortened V by 2 bases and J by 2 bases, and 7 bases separated the two germline ends. The CDR3 reads CASSYGETYEQYF. CDR3 nucleotides: TGTGCCAGCAGTTACGGGGAAACCTACGAGCAGTACTTC.

This chain uses TRBV12-5 with TRBJ2-1; D is perhaps TRBD1 or TRBD2 (5 bases each). V was cut by 7 bases and J by 5 bases, with 12 bases left in between. Germline CDR1 and CDR2: LGHNT and FRNRAP. This CDR3 region has 13 residues. The CDR3 protein is CASARDANNEQFF. As DNA, the CDR3 is TGTGCTAGTGCTAGGGACGCTAACAATGAGCAGTTCTTC.